Below, 4 T cell receptor beta chains from the same sample are listed, as sequenced in a study of CD8 T cells in Susac syndrome. The RNA, about 0.5 to 1 ug, was put through reverse transcription using random hexamers. TCRdb processed the immunoSEQ multiplex PCR reads anew with MiXCR; each CDR3 protein has one entry. Among approximately 300,000 distinct CDR3 sequences listed, 70% to 90% were seen once. Material: CD8+ T cells from PBMCs. These receptors originate from a human donor with multiple sclerosis.

The J gene is TRBJ1-4, the V gene TRBV6-1; TRBD1 matches 7 bases. Germline V gives CDR1 MNHNS, CDR2 SASEGT. The J segment lost 6 bases and the V segment lost 7 bases, leaving 17 bases of the junction unmatched. The CDR3 totals 17 residues. DNA for the CDR3: TGTGCCAGCACCCTACATCTCGGCAGGGGGGCCTATGAAAAACTGTTTTTT. It translates to CASTLHLGRGAYEKLFF.

In this sample, this clonotype turned up once. The CDR3 region has the DNA TGTGCCAGCAGCGTACTTGCGGGAGGGTCGGAGACCCAGTACTTC. Amino acids: CASSVLAGGSETQYF. V usage is TRBV9 and J usage is TRBJ2-5; 9 bases agree with TRBD2. The CDR3 loop spans 15 amino acids. CDR1 and CDR2 (germline): SGDLS, YYNGEE. V shed 1 base and J 5 bases; nucleotides not matched to a gene: 6.

The CDR3 DNA reads as TGTGCCAGCAGTCCCCACGGGACTAGCGGGGGGGCTTTAATCCCGCGCGAGCAGTACTTC. The encoded protein is CASSPHGTSGGALIPREQYF. The rearrangement links TRBV27 to TRBJ2-7, with 16 nucleotides matching TRBD2. The CDR3 runs 20 residues. Per the germline V gene, CDR1 is MNHEY and CDR2 is SMNVEV (reference sequence). The V segment lost 5 bases and the J segment 6 bases; nucleotides outside the gene matches: 19.

The V call is TRBV6-5, the J call TRBJ2-1; TRBD1 matches 9 bases. Germline assignment: CDR1 MNHEY and CDR2 SVGAGI. The length of the CDR3 is 17 residues. The ends lost 0 bases at V and 5 bases at J; junction bases unmatched: 8. CDR3 region: CASSYSVIGTGNNEQFF. In nucleotides, the CDR3 is TGTGCCAGCAGTTACTCTGTAATAGGGACAGGGAACAATGAGCAGTTCTTC.